The clone carrying this T cell receptor (beta chain) was seen a handful of times. The test was conducted at deep level. Each PCR replicate run on unsorted PBMC took in approximately 300 ng DNA, 30,000 or so T cell genomes. Sequencing was performed with immunoSEQ multiplex PCR; in TCRdb, only in-frame clones are kept and a portion is missing. The sample yields under 600,000 clones, about 75% seen once. The record originates from a study of shared clonotypes between healthy human individuals. On the study more broadly: Samples came from a couple of female and a few male donors aged 18 to 49.

The germline V gene has CDR1 SQVTM and CDR2 ANQGSEA. The CDR3 extends over 12 amino acids. Trimming removed 7 bases from V and 0 bases from J, with 6 bases in between. The rearrangement joins TRBV29-1 to TRBJ1-4; no definite D call. The TCR comes from a woman between 35 and 50 years old in good health. Some clones in this sample may be carry-over from other donors' samples. The source material was PBMCs. CDR3 protein: CSAQSTNEKLFF. CDR3 in DNA: TGCAGCGCACAGTCAACTAATGAAAAACTGTTTTTT.